The entry that follows covers one T cell receptor beta chain sequence. No cognate antigen has been identified for it. Qualities for individual bases were not recorded, and no much larger clone is one base off. Library method: the immunoSEQ multiplex PCR assay. For the multiplex PCR, a mixture combining 60 forward primers for TCR Vbeta segments and 13 reverse primers for TCR Jbeta segments was used. The CDR3 region of rearranged TCR beta genes was amplified from genomic DNA with a multiplex PCR assay. The amplified TCR beta libraries were sequenced on the Illumina HiSeq System as 87-base-pair reads. The study's own analysis went as follows. In a later analysis, about 80 million unique TCR beta chains were counted across the roughly 610 repertoires, and roughly 9.9 million of these chains were shared by at least two donors. Raw reads were error-corrected and collapsed into unique sequences with a nearest-neighbor algorithm that merged closely related sequences to remove PCR and sequencing errors. CDR3 sequences were aligned to IMGT reference sequences to assign V, D and J gene segments. For a sequence to be retained, at least a six-nucleotide match to both a V gene segment and a J gene segment was required. A rearrangement counted as productive if the CDR3 had no stop codons and remained in frame with V and J, and every other rearrangement counted as non-productive. CDR3 was defined according to IMGT convention as the region running from the second conserved V-encoded cysteine to the conserved J-encoded phenylalanine. In an earlier analysis of more than 550 of the donors, sequences lacking an unambiguous match to a single V gene segment were excluded. An earlier analysis of a few hundred of the donors called V segments functional above 56.7% productive rearrangements and segregating when the between-donor standard deviation exceeded 5%. A statistical classification framework was built to diagnose cytomegalovirus status from the catalog of TCR beta chain sequences. V and J gene assignment, in a later analysis, came from comparing TCR nucleotide sequences with IMGT/GENE-DB human TR gene sequences. In a later analysis, CDR3 sequences and most-parsimonious VDJ recombination scenarios were assigned using the TCRdist pipeline. In a later analysis, each TCR beta chain was defined by its CDR3 amino acid sequence together with its V-gene family, and reads lacking a unique V-gene family were excluded. As a way to deal with suspected cross-contamination and a sequencing artifact, a later analysis dropped 450 to 700 nucleotide sequences that were highly shared and had low generation probability. In a later analysis, a clonal expansion index for each public chain was calculated from normalized within-repertoire ranks of inferred template counts. Generation probabilities in a later analysis came from a VDJ recombination model fitted to out-of-frame rearrangements, and those results were checked against IGoR. In a later analysis, TCR-TCR, TCR-HLA and TCR-CMV co-occurrence was scored with hypergeometric tests, and a repertoire-size bias correction was applied to TCR pairs. To estimate false discovery rates, a later analysis permuted the HLA or CMV assignments 20 times. In a later analysis, co-occurring TCRs were grouped using DBSCAN, with TCRdist sequence similarity added in when clustering inside HLA-allele-positive subsets. Repertoires with fewer than 30,000 or more than 120,000 public chains, plus five repertoires with anomalous nucleotide sharing, were excluded from co-occurrence clustering. TCRdb retrieved this table from immuneACCESS and kept in-frame rearrangements only. Not all clones are present; in checked studies, unresolved V genes account for under half, and no reason is known for the remainder. V and J calls and clone size follow that table, whereas D and trimming were derived from the DNA. The sample table holds over 90,000 clones, of which around 79% were seen once. In total, the top ten clones hold roughly 3.2% of the sample.

From a lookup of the germline V gene, CDR1 and CDR2 are SQVTM and ANQGSEA. V is trimmed back by 3 bases and J by 9 bases, and the junction contains 5 bases that no gene match accounts for. The CDR3 sequence holds 13 residues, the cysteine and phenylalanine included. Solely the CDR3 DNA is kept, with 39 bases framed from the first base. In total, over 600 healthy bone marrow donors made up the cohort. Cohort members were all nominally healthy when sampled, although unrecorded immune exposures were likely present. The donor was CMV seropositive and was included in the group of approximately 300 seropositive cohort members. Each donor provided a peripheral blood sample, and peripheral blood mononuclear cells were used for TCR beta sequencing. Genomic DNA extraction from the blood cell samples was performed with the Qiagen DNeasy Blood Extraction Kit. The data stem from a study of cytomegalovirus exposure and HLA in healthy donors (dated by TCRdb to the late 2010s). General notes on the study: According to an earlier analysis of a few hundred of the donors, some 180 million T cells yielded 90 million to 130 million unique TCR beta sequences and around 280 Gb of sequence data. Approximately 300 gigabases of sequencing data and around 80 million unique TCR sequences made up an early release that covered approximately 700 HLA-typed donors. The genetic ancestry cluster associated with self-reported Caucasian donors included about 84% of the roughly 400 genotyped donors. The aim of the study was to test whether cataloging public T cell receptors could identify signatures of past pathogen exposure. Using immunosequencing, the study profiled T cell repertoires from 666 subjects and related those repertoires to cytomegalovirus serostatus. Along with the roughly 700-subject first cohort, a separate validation cohort of more than 90 different subjects was used. To predict cytomegalovirus infection status, the study combined high-throughput TCR immunosequencing, statistical association of individual TCRs with disease status, and machine learning. A later analysis re-examined previously published TCR beta repertoires from 500 to 700 donors and added high-resolution HLA genotyping to investigate patterns of TCR occurrence. Rather than drawing on any new phenotypic data, the later analysis identified candidate immune exposures from TCR beta sequences and the way those sequences occurred across donors. An earlier analysis of a few hundred of the donors applied high-throughput TCR beta sequencing to assess whether each TCR beta V gene segment acted as functional or pseudogenic. Donor age, sex, ethnicity and CMV serostatus were compiled together with the repertoire data. A later genetic analysis took genome-wide SNP genotypes for about 60% of the roughly 670 donors and used that subset as a discovery cohort. All discovery cohort repertoires had been generated on a single sequencing platform. Both class I and class II loci were covered by HLA typing, at four-digit resolution. The number of donors typed differed by locus, with roughly 629-640 for A, B, C, DRB1 and DQB1, around 500 for DQA1, nearly 610 for DPA1, and some 450 for DPB1. Four to six DR-DQ haplotypes were handled as single units for association and clustering, since linkage in the cohort was strong. Among some 410 genotyped donors of the cohort, an average of around 240,000 unique TCR beta nucleotide sequences was sequenced per donor, of which roughly 17% were non-productive. The research as a whole found: In this cohort, only TCR beta chains were sequenced, and detectable features were limited by the absence of alpha or paired-chain data. Across donors, most TCR sequences were observed very rarely, whereas some public TCRs were present in many individuals. Several of the top co-occurrence clusters appeared to be linked to parvovirus B19, influenza, CMV and Epstein-Barr virus, according to a later analysis. The authors suggested that the approach could potentially be extended to other disease states and immunological phenotypes. Immune exposure information for the cohort was limited to CMV serostatus. Most CMV-associated TCR beta chains appeared to be HLA-restricted in a later analysis, and the HLA associations seemed to be driven largely by CMV exposure. A group of highly shared sequence variants was considered likely to be a technical artifact of the sequencing pipeline. A total of about 180 TCR beta chains were listed by the study as associated with cytomegalovirus. Correlated functional status among segregating V segments might reflect linkage disequilibrium, but an unknown experimental factor could not be ruled out. Because counts were too low, around 17 rarely observed V segments, including chromosome 9 orphons, were left out of the earlier analysis of about 500 of the donors. V-gene and J-gene trimming of TCR beta chains was associated with a missense DCLRE1C variant in a later genetic analysis, and the association was replicated in an independent cohort. Assigning TCR associations to individual alleles was difficult when HLA alleles, especially DR and DQ, strongly co-occurred. According to a later analysis, TCR association rates differed among HLA loci, with DRB1 alleles showing the most associated TCRs and HLA-C alleles showing the fewest. A later genetic analysis reported fewer N-insertions in productive TCRs among donors in an Asian-associated ancestry cluster than the roughly 620-donor mean. Broadly in line with IMGT annotations, most TCR beta V segments showed up in productive rearrangements about 90% or about 30% of the time in an earlier analysis of roughly 590 of the donors. A further reported finding was that TCR beta sequences accurately predicted the HLA-A and HLA-B alleles for most subjects in the first cohort. The 87-base-pair reads could not distinguish some IMGT-functional V segments, including TRBV6-2 and TRBV6-3, so those segments were excluded. The presence/absence analyses assumed that sequencing depth was roughly uniform across donors, and that assumption may not be true. Cytomegalovirus status was reported to be diagnosed by the classifier with high specificity and sensitivity in both the original and validation cohorts. In a later analysis, HLA-associated TCR beta chains were found to be more clonally expanded and to have lower generation probabilities than equally common non-associated chains. Three of the identified cytomegalovirus-associated TCR beta chains were confirmed in vitro to be specific for cytomegalovirus antigens. At a false discovery rate of 0.05, a later analysis linked 15,000 to 20,000 TCR beta sequences to specific HLA alleles. HLA typing was unavailable for some donors at each locus, so association tests used only the typed subset.

The sequenced sample was PBMCs. The rearranged chain carries TRBV29-1 and TRBJ2-7, and TRBD2 matches 13 of the central bases. The TCR was taken from a female donor in good health and CMV-seropositive. The CDR3 protein is CSVEWTSGRVQYF. The bases read TGCAGCGTTGAGTGGACTAGCGGGAGAGTGCAGTACTTC.